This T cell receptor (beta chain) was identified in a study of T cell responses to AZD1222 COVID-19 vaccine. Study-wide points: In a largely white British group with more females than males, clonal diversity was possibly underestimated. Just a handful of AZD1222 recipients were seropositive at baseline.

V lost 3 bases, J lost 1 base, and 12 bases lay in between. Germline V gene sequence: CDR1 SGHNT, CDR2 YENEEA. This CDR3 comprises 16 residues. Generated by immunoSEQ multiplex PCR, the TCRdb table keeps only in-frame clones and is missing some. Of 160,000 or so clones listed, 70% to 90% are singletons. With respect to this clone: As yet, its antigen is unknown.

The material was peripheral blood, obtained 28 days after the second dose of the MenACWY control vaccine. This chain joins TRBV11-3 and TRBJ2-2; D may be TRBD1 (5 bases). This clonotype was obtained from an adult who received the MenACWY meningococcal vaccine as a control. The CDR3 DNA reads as TGTGCCAGCAGCTTCATAGGGGATCAGAACACCGGGGAGCTGTTTTTT. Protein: CASSFIGDQNTGELFF.